These T cell receptor beta chains were read from a single sample in a study of a mutant IDH1 vaccine in newly diagnosed glioma. The repertoire was sequenced with immunoSEQ multiplex PCR; TCRdb's copy has only in-frame clones and lacks some. The sample records 40,000 or so clones, 78% being singletons. Sequenced material: PBMCs, taken from a glioma patient treated with radiotherapy, temozolomide or both. These TCRs come from a middle-aged man with glioma. Some clones in this sample may be carry-over from other donors' samples. Each CDR3 is given with its conserved first and last residue. A D gene is named only where the DNA matches it firmly. Only part of the rows carry a size: once, few, many, or a class if the clone is expanded.

v_gene: TRBV30
d_gene: NA
abundance: NA
j_gene: TRBJ1-2
CDR3aa: CAWGQSNYGYTF
CDR3nt: TGTGCCTGGGGACAGAGTAACTATGGCTACACCTTC

v_gene: TRBV5-6
d_gene: NA
abundance: NA
j_gene: TRBJ2-1
CDR3aa: CASSLENNEQFF
CDR3nt: TGTGCCAGCAGCTTGGAGAACAATGAGCAGTTCTTC

v_gene: TRBV6-5
d_gene: NA
abundance: few
j_gene: TRBJ1-1
CDR3aa: CASGGTVNTEAFF
CDR3nt: TGTGCCAGCGGGGGGACGGTGAACACTGAAGCTTTCTTT

v_gene: TRBV7-9
d_gene: TRBD1
abundance: NA
j_gene: TRBJ2-7
CDR3aa: CASSAGQGVAYEQYF
CDR3nt: TGTGCCAGCTCCGCGGGACAGGGGGTAGCCTACGAGCAGTACTTC

v_gene: TRBV27
d_gene: TRBD1
abundance: NA
j_gene: TRBJ1-2
CDR3aa: CASSPRTGASNGYTF
CDR3nt: TGTGCCAGCAGTCCGCGGACAGGGGCCTCTAATGGCTACACCTTC

v_gene: TRBV10-3
d_gene: NA
abundance: NA
j_gene: TRBJ2-1
CDR3aa: CAISQDWGHNEQFF
CDR3nt: TGTGCCATCAGTCAAGACTGGGGCCACAATGAGCAGTTCTTC

v_gene: TRBV18
d_gene: TRBD1
abundance: once
j_gene: TRBJ1-2
CDR3aa: CASSPSTGVPTYGYTF
CDR3nt: TGTGCCAGCTCACCATCGACAGGGGTCCCGACCTATGGCTACACCTTC

v_gene: TRBV4-3
d_gene: TRBD1
abundance: few
j_gene: TRBJ2-3
CDR3aa: CASSGGQADRDTQYF
CDR3nt: TGCGCCAGCAGCGGCGGACAGGCGGACCGGGATACGCAGTATTTT

v_gene: TRBV28
d_gene: TRBD1
abundance: NA
j_gene: TRBJ1-6
CDR3aa: CASSGPGQVNSPLHF
CDR3nt: TGTGCCAGCAGTGGACCGGGACAGGTCAATTCACCCCTCCACTTT

v_gene: TRBV5-6
d_gene: TRBD1
abundance: NA
j_gene: TRBJ1-1
CDR3aa: CASSSPSSDRGGVTEAFF
CDR3nt: TGTGCCAGCAGCTCGCCTAGCTCGGACAGGGGTGGGGTTACTGAAGCTTTCTTT

v_gene: TRBV21-1
d_gene: NA
abundance: NA
j_gene: TRBJ1-5
CDR3aa: CASSKSPEPGPQHF
CDR3nt: TGTGCCAGCAGCAAATCCCCAGAACCGGGGCCCCAGCATTTT

v_gene: TRBV19
d_gene: NA
abundance: once
j_gene: TRBJ2-1
CDR3aa: CASSIEGSYNEQFF
CDR3nt: TGTGCCAGTAGTATAGAGGGTTCCTACAATGAGCAGTTCTTC

v_gene: TRBV5-4
d_gene: NA
abundance: NA
j_gene: TRBJ2-5
CDR3aa: CASSEHSTSMKTQYF
CDR3nt: TGTGCCAGCAGCGAACATTCCACTAGCATGAAGACCCAGTACTTC

v_gene: TRBV6-4
d_gene: TRBD1
abundance: NA
j_gene: TRBJ2-1
CDR3aa: CASSLWTGHNEQFF
CDR3nt: TGTGCCAGCAGCCTTTGGACAGGGCACAATGAGCAGTTCTTC

v_gene: TRBV5-5
d_gene: NA
abundance: NA
j_gene: TRBJ1-4
CDR3aa: CASSLVIGLQMFF
CDR3nt: TGTGCCAGCAGCTTGGTTATTGGACTGCAAATGTTTTTT

v_gene: TRBV9
d_gene: NA
abundance: few
j_gene: TRBJ1-2
CDR3aa: CASSRGIYGYTF
CDR3nt: TGTGCCAGCAGTCGAGGGATCTATGGCTACACCTTC

v_gene: TRBV5-4
d_gene: NA
abundance: few
j_gene: TRBJ1-1
CDR3aa: CASSSLLNTEAFF
CDR3nt: TGTGCCAGCAGCTCCCTGTTGAACACTGAAGCTTTCTTT

v_gene: TRBV5-4
d_gene: NA
abundance: NA
j_gene: TRBJ2-2
CDR3aa: CASSWGGTDTGELFF
CDR3nt: TGTGCCAGCAGCTGGGGGGGGACAGACACCGGGGAGCTGTTTTTT

v_gene: TRBV5-1
d_gene: NA
abundance: NA
j_gene: TRBJ1-1
CDR3aa: CASSRGVGGRAEAFF
CDR3nt: TGCGCCAGCAGCAGGGGGGTAGGGGGAAGGGCTGAAGCTTTCTTT

v_gene: TRBV6-5
d_gene: NA
abundance: NA
j_gene: TRBJ1-5
CDR3aa: CASGAQPQHF
CDR3nt: TGTGCCAGCGGGGCTCAGCCCCAGCATTTT

v_gene: TRBV6-1
d_gene: TRBD2
abundance: NA
j_gene: TRBJ2-7
CDR3aa: CASSEGLASSHEQYF
CDR3nt: TGTGCCAGCAGTGAGGGACTAGCTTCATCCCACGAGCAGTACTTC

v_gene: TRBV10-1
d_gene: NA
abundance: few
j_gene: TRBJ1-5
CDR3aa: CASRRQTSTNQPQHF
CDR3nt: TGCGCCAGCAGACGACAGACCAGTACCAATCAGCCCCAGCATTTT

v_gene: TRBV7-7
d_gene: NA
abundance: NA
j_gene: TRBJ2-7
CDR3aa: CASSLAEGNEQYF
CDR3nt: TGTGCCAGCAGCTTAGCGGAGGGAAACGAGCAGTACTTC

v_gene: TRBV7-2
d_gene: NA
abundance: once
j_gene: TRBJ1-1
CDR3aa: CASSLEEGAEAFF
CDR3nt: TGTGCCAGCAGCTTAGAGGAGGGTGCGGAGGCTTTCTTT

v_gene: TRBV27
d_gene: NA
abundance: NA
j_gene: TRBJ1-1
CDR3aa: CASSLMGSQGSQTEAFF
CDR3nt: TGTGCCAGCAGTTTAATGGGGTCCCAGGGTTCGCAGACTGAAGCTTTCTTT

v_gene: TRBV29-1
d_gene: TRBD1
abundance: NA
j_gene: TRBJ2-2
CDR3aa: CSASRTGGTGELFF
CDR3nt: TGCAGCGCCTCCCGGACAGGGGGCACCGGGGAGCTGTTTTTT

v_gene: TRBV18
d_gene: NA
abundance: once
j_gene: TRBJ2-5
CDR3aa: CASSPGQETQYF
CDR3nt: TGTGCCAGCTCACCGGGGCAAGAGACCCAGTACTTC

v_gene: TRBV7-8
d_gene: NA
abundance: once
j_gene: TRBJ2-7
CDR3aa: CASTPRRDGSYEQYF
CDR3nt: TGTGCCAGCACCCCTCGCAGGGACGGCAGCTACGAGCAGTACTTC

v_gene: TRBV29-1
d_gene: TRBD1
abundance: few
j_gene: TRBJ1-1
CDR3aa: CSVRDRGGTEAFF
CDR3nt: TGCAGCGTCCGCGACAGGGGTGGAACTGAAGCTTTCTTT

v_gene: TRBV5-6
d_gene: NA
abundance: few
j_gene: TRBJ1-6
CDR3aa: CASRRETANSPLHF
CDR3nt: TGTGCCAGCAGGCGCGAGACCGCGAATTCACCCCTCCACTTT

v_gene: TRBV4-3
d_gene: NA
abundance: once
j_gene: TRBJ2-7
CDR3aa: CASSQSAWRLDEQYF
CDR3nt: TGCGCCAGCAGCCAATCCGCGTGGCGGCTCGACGAGCAGTACTTC

v_gene: TRBV27
d_gene: NA
abundance: NA
j_gene: TRBJ1-5
CDR3aa: CASSLVAGAYQPQHF
CDR3nt: TGTGCCAGCAGTTTAGTGGCAGGGGCGTATCAGCCCCAGCATTTT

v_gene: TRBV10-1
d_gene: TRBD1
abundance: NA
j_gene: TRBJ1-1
CDR3aa: CASSESDRGAFF
CDR3nt: TGCGCCAGCAGTGAGTCGGACAGGGGAGCTTTCTTT

v_gene: TRBV6-5
d_gene: NA
abundance: NA
j_gene: TRBJ1-2
CDR3aa: CASSRLQGNYGYTF
CDR3nt: TGTGCCAGCAGCCGCTTACAGGGAAACTATGGCTACACCTTC

v_gene: TRBV25-1
d_gene: TRBD1
abundance: NA
j_gene: TRBJ1-2
CDR3aa: CASSEDGRRQGGYGYTF
CDR3nt: TGTGCCAGCAGTGAAGACGGTAGGAGACAGGGGGGCTATGGCTACACCTTC

v_gene: TRBV28
d_gene: NA
abundance: NA
j_gene: TRBJ1-1
CDR3aa: CASSFDPNTEAFF
CDR3nt: TGTGCCAGCAGTTTTGACCCGAACACTGAAGCTTTCTTT

v_gene: TRBV29-1
d_gene: TRBD2
abundance: NA
j_gene: TRBJ2-7
CDR3aa: CSVELAGGEYEQYF
CDR3nt: TGCAGCGTTGAGCTAGCGGGGGGGGAATACGAGCAGTACTTC

v_gene: TRBV11-3
d_gene: NA
abundance: NA
j_gene: TRBJ1-3
CDR3aa: CASSSWSGNTIYF
CDR3nt: TGTGCCAGCAGCTCTTGGTCTGGAAACACCATATATTTT

v_gene: TRBV11-2
d_gene: NA
abundance: NA
j_gene: TRBJ2-3
CDR3aa: CASSRGLAEDTQYF
CDR3nt: TGTGCCAGCAGCCGAGGGCTAGCCGAAGATACGCAGTATTTT

v_gene: TRBV15
d_gene: NA
abundance: once
j_gene: TRBJ1-4
CDR3aa: CATSTHRAVGEKLFF
CDR3nt: TGTGCCACCAGCACCCACAGGGCGGTCGGTGAAAAACTGTTTTTT

v_gene: TRBV6-1
d_gene: NA
abundance: NA
j_gene: TRBJ1-2
CDR3aa: CASSAYLEVGDYGYTF
CDR3nt: TGTGCCAGCAGTGCCTATTTGGAGGTCGGGGACTATGGCTACACCTTC

v_gene: TRBV27
d_gene: NA
abundance: NA
j_gene: TRBJ2-3
CDR3aa: CASSLSGATSTDTQYF
CDR3nt: TGTGCCAGCAGTTTATCGGGAGCGACTAGCACAGATACGCAGTATTTT